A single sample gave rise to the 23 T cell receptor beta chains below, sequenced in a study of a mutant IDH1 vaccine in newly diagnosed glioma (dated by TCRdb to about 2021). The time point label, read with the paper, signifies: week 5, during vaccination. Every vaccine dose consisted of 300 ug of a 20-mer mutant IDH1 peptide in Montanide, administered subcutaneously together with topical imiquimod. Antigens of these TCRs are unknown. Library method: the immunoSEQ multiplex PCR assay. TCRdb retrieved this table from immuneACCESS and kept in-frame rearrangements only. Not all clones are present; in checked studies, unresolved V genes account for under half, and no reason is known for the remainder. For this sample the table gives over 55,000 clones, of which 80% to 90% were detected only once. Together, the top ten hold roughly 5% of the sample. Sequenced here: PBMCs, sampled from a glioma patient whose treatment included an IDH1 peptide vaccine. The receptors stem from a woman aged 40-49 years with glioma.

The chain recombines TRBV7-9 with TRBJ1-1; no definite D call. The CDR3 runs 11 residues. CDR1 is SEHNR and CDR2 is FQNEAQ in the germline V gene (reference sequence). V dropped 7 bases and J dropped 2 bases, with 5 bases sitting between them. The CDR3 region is CASTGNTEAFF. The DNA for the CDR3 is TGTGCCAGCACCGGAAACACTGAAGCTTTCTTT.

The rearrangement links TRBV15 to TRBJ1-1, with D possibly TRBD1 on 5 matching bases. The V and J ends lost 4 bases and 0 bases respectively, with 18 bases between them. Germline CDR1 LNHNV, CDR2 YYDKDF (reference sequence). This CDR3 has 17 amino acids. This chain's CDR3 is CATSNIRVAAMNTEAFF. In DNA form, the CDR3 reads TGTGCCACCAGCAACATCAGGGTAGCCGCGATGAACACTGAAGCTTTCTTT.

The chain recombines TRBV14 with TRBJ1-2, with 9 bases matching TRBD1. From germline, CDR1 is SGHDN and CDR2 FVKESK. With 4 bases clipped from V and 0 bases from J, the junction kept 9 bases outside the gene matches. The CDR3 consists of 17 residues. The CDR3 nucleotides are TGTGCCAGCAGCCCCAAACAGGGGGCAAAAGCTAACTATGGCTACACCTTC. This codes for CASSPKQGAKANYGYTF.

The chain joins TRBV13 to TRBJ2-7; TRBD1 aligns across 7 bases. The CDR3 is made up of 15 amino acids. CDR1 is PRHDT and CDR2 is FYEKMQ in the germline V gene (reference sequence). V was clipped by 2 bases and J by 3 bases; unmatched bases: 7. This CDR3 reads CASSLFDRENYEQYF. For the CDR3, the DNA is TGTGCCAGCAGCTTATTCGACAGGGAAAACTACGAGCAGTACTTC.

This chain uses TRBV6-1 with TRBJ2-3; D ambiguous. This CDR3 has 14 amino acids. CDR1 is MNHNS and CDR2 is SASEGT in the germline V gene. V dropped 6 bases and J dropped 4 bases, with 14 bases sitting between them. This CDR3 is CASRRGFLADTQYF. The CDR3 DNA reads TGTGCCAGCAGACGAGGTTTTCTGGCAGATACGCAGTATTTT.

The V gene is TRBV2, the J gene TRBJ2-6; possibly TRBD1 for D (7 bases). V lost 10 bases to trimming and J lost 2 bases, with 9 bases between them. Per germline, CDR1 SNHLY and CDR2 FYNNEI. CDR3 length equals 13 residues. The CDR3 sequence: CATRGAGANVLTF. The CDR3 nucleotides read TGTGCCACCAGGGGGGCTGGGGCCAACGTCCTGACTTTC.

Here the CDR3 reads CASSLETSSGNTIYF. The CDR3 nucleotides read TGCGCCAGCAGCTTGGAGACCAGCTCTGGAAACACCATATATTTT. The V and J genes are TRBV5-1 and TRBJ1-3; D is undetermined. Germline V CDR1 and CDR2: SGHRS, YFSETQ. The CDR3 contains 15 residues. V lost 0 bases and J lost 0, with 7 bases in between.

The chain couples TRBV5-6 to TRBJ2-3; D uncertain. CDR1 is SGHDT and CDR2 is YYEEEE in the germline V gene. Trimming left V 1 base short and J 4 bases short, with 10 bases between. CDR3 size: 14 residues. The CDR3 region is CASSLYARADTQYF. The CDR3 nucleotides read TGTGCCAGCAGCTTGTACGCTAGGGCAGATACGCAGTATTTT.

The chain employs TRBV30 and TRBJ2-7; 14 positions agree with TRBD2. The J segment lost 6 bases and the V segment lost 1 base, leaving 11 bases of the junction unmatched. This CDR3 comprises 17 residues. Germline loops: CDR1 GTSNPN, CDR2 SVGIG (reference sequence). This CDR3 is CAWSATDLGLAGAEQYF. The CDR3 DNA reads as TGTGCCTGGAGTGCAACTGACCTGGGACTAGCGGGAGCCGAGCAGTACTTC. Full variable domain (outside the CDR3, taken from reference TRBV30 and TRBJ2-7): SQTIHQWPATLVQPVGSPLSLECTVEGTSNPNLYWYRQAAGRGLQLLFYSVGIGQISSEVPQNLSASRPQDRQFILSSKKLLLSDSGFYLCAWSATDLGLAGAEQYFGPGTRLTVT.

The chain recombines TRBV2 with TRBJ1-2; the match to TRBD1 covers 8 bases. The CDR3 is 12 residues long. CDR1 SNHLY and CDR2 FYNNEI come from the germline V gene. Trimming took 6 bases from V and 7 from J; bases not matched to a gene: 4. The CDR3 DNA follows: TGTGCCAGCAGGAGACAGGGGACTGGCTACACCTTC. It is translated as CASRRQGTGYTF.

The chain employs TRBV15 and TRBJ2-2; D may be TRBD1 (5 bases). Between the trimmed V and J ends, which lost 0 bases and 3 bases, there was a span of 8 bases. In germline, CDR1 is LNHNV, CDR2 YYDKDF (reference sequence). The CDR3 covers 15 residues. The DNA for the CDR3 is TGTGCCACCAGCAGAGATTCAGGGTACACCGGGGAGCTGTTTTTT. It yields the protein CATSRDSGYTGELFF.

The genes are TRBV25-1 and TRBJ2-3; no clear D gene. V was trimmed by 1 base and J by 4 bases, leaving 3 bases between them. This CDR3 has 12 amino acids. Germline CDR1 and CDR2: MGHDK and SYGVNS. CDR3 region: CASSELADTQYF. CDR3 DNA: TGTGCCAGCAGTGAATTGGCAGATACGCAGTATTTT.

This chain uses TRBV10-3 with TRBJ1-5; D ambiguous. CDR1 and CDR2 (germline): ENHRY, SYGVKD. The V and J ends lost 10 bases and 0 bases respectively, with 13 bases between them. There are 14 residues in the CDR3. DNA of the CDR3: TGTGCCACAGCCGGGGTTAATAGCAATCAGCCCCAGCATTTT. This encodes CATAGVNSNQPQHF.

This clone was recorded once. CDR3 nucleotide sequence: TGCACCAGCAGCCATAAGGGACAGGCCCGCCCAATTTCTGAAGCTTTCTTT. Amino acids: CTSSHKGQARPISEAFF. The chain links TRBV1 to TRBJ1-1; TRBD1, the table's D call, lacks a check against the DNA. TRBV1 is a recognized pseudogene. The CDR3 sequence is 17 residues long.

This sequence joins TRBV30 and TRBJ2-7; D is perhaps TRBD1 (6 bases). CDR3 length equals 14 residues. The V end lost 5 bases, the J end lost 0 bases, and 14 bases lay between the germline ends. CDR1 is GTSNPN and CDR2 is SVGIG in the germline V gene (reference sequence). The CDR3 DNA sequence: TGTGCCTGGGGGGGCAGTCCTTTCTCCTACGAGCAGTACTTC. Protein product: CAWGGSPFSYEQYF.

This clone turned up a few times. This CDR3 reads CASSLGGTGSNYGYTF. For the CDR3, the DNA is TGCGCCAGCAGCTTGGGGGGGACAGGGAGTAACTATGGCTACACCTTC. The chain has TRBV5-1 and TRBJ1-2; 9 bases are a match to TRBD1. Germline CDR1 SGHRS, CDR2 YFSETQ. The CDR3 spans 16 residues. The ends lost 0 bases at V and 1 base at J; junction bases unmatched: 4.

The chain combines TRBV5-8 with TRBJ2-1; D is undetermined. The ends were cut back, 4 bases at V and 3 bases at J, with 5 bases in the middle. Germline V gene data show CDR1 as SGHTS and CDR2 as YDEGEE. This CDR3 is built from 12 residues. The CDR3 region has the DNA TGTGCCAGCAGCCGCAACTACAATGAGCAGTTCTTC. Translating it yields CASSRNYNEQFF.

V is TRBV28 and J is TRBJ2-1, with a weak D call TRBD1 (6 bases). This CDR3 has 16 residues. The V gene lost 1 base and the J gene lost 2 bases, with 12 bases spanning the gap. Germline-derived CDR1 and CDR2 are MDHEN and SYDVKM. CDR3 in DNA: TGTGCCAGCAGTTTATACGGGGCAGGGGCCTACAATGAGCAGTTCTTC. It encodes CASSLYGAGAYNEQFF.

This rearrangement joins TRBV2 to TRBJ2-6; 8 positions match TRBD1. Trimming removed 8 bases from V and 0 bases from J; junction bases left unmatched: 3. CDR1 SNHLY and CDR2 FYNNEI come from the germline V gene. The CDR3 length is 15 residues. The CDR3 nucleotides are TGTGCCAGCCACAGGGGGTACTCTGGGGCCAACGTCCTGACTTTC. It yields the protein CASHRGYSGANVLTF.

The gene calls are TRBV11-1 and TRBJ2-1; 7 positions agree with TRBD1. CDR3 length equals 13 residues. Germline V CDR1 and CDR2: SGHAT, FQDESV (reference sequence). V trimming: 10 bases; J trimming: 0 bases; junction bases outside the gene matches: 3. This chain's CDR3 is CATAGGSYNEQFF. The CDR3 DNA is TGTGCCACGGCAGGGGGCTCCTACAATGAGCAGTTCTTC.

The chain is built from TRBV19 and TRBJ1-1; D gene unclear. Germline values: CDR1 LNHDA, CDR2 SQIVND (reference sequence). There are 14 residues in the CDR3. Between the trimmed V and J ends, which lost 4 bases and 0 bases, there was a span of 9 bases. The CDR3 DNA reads TGTGCCAGTAGTAAAGACACGCTGAACACTGAAGCTTTCTTT. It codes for CASSKDTLNTEAFF.

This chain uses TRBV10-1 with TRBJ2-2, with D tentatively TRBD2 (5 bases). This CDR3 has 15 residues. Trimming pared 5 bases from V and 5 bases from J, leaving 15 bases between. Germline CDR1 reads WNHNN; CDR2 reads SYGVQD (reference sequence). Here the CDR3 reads CASSLRADGTGELFF. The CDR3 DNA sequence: TGCGCCAGCAGTCTCCGAGCGGACGGAACCGGGGAGCTGTTTTTT.

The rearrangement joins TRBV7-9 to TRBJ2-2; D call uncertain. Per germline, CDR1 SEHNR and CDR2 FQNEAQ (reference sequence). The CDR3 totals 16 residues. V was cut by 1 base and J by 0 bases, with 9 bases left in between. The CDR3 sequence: CASSLVFGTNTGELFF. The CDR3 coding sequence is TGTGCCAGCAGCTTAGTTTTTGGGACGAACACCGGGGAGCTGTTTTTT.